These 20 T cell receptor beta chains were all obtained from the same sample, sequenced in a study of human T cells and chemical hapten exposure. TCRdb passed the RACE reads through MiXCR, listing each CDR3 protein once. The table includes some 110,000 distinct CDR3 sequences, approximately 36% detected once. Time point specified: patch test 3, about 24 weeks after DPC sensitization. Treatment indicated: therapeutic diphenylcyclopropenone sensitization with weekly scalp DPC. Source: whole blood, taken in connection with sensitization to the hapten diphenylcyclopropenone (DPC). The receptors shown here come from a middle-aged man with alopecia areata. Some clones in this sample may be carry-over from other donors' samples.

The CDR3, as DNA: TGTGCCAGCAGCATTGGCCTTTCACCCCTCCACTTT. Translated, it gives CASSIGLSPLHF. The chain employs TRBV12-3 or TRBV12-4 and TRBJ1-6; no clear D gene. Trimming removed 6 bases at V and 9 bases at J, with 9 bases between. The CDR3 sequence is 12 residues long.

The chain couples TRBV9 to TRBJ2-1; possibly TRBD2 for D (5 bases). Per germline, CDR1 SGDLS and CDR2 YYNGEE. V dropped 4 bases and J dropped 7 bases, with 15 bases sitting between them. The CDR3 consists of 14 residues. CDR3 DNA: TGTGCCAGCAGCCCTCGGACTGCCTGGAATGAGCAGTTCTTC. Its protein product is CASSPRTAWNEQFF.

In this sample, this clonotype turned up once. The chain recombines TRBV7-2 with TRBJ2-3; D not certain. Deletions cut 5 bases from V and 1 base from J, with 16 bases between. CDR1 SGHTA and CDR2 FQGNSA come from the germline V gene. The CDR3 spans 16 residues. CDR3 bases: TGTGCCAGCAGCCCGCTTTTACCCCGGGGCACAGATACGCAGTATTTT. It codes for CASSPLLPRGTDTQYF.

DNA for the CDR3: TGTGCCAGCAGTTCAGGGGGCCTGTACACTGAAGCTTTCTTT. This translates into CASSSGGLYTEAFF. This rearrangement joins TRBV27 to TRBJ1-1; 8 bases are shared with TRBD1. V shed 4 bases and J 3 bases; nucleotides not matched to a gene: 4. The CDR3 covers 14 residues. Germline V CDR1 and CDR2: MNHEY, SMNVEV (reference sequence).

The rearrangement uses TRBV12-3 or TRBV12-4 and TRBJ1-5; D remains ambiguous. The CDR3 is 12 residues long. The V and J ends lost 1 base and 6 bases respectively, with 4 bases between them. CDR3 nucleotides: TGTGCCAGCAGTTTAGTCTTTCAGCCCCAGCATTTT. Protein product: CASSLVFQPQHF.

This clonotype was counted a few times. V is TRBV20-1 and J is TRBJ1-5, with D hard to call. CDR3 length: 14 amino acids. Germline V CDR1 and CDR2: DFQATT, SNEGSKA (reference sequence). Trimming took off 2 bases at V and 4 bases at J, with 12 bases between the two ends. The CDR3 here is CSARTGSTNQPQHF. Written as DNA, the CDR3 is TGCAGTGCTAGAACCGGGAGTACGAATCAGCCCCAGCATTTT.

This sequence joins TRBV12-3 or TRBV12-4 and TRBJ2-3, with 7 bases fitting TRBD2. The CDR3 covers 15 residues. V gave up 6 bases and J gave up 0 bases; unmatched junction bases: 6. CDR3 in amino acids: CASRISGTSTDTQYF. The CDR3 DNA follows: TGTGCCAGCAGGATCAGCGGGACTAGCACAGATACGCAGTATTTT.

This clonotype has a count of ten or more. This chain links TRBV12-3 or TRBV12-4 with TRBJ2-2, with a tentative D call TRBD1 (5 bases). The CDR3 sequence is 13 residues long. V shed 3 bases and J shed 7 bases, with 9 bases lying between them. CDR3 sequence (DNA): TGTGCCAGCAGTTTCGCAGGGAACGGGGAGCTGTTTTTT. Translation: CASSFAGNGELFF.

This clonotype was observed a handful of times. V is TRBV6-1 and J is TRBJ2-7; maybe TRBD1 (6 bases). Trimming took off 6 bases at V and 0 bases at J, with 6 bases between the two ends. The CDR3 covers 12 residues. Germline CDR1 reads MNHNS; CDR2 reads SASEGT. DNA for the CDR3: TGTGCCAGCAGGGACAGCTCCTACGAGCAGTACGTC. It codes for CASRDSSYEQYV.

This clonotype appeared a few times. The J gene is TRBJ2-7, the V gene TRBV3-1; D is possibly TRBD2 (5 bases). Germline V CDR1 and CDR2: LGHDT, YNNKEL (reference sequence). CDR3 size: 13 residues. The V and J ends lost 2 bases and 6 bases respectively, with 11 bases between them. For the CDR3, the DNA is TGTGCCAGCAGCCAATTTCCGGGGTTCGAGCAGTACGTC. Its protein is CASSQFPGFEQYV.

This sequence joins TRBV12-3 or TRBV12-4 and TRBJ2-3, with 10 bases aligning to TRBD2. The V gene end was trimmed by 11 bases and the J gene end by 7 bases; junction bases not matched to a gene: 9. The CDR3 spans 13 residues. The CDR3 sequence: CAGSGTSDYTQYF. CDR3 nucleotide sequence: TGTGCCGGTAGCGGGACTAGCGATTATACGCAGTATTTT.

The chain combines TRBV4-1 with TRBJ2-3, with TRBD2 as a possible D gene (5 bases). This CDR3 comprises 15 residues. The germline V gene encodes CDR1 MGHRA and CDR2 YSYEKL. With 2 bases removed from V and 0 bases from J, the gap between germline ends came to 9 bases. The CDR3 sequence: CASSQLQRSTDTQYF. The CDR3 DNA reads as TGCGCCAGCAGCCAATTACAGCGGAGCACAGATACGCAGTATTTT.

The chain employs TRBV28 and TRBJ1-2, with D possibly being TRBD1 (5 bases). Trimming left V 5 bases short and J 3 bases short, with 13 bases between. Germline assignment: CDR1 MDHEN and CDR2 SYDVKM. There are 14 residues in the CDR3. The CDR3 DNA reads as TGTGCCAGCAGTAAGGCGGACACGTACTATGGCTACACCTTC. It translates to CASSKADTYYGYTF.

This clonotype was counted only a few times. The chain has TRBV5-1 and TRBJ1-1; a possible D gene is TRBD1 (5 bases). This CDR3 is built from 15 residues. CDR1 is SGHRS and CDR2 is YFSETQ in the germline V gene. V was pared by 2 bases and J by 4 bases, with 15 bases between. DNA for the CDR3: TGCGCCAGCAGCTTTGGAGAGGGGACGGGCACTGAAGCTTTCTTT. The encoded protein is CASSFGEGTGTEAFF.

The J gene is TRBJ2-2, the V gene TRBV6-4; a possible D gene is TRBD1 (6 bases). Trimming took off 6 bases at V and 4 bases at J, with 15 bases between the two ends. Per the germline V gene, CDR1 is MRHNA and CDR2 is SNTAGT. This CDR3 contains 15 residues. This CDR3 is CASSPGDTPTGELFF. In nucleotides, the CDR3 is TGTGCCAGCAGCCCAGGGGACACCCCCACCGGGGAGCTGTTTTTT.

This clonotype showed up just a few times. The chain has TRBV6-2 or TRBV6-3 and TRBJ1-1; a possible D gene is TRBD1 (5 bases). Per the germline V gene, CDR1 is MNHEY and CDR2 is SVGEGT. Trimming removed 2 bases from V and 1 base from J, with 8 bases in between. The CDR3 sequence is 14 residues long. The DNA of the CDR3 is TGTGCCAGCAGTTACGCAGGGCCGAACACTGAAGCTTTCTTT. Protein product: CASSYAGPNTEAFF.

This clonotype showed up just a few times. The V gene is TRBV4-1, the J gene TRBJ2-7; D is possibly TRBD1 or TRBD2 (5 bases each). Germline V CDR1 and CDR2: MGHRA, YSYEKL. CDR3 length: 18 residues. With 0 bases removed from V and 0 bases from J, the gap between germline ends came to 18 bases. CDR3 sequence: CASSQEPTLGPLSYEQYV. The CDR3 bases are TGCGCCAGCAGCCAAGAGCCGACACTGGGACCCCTCTCCTACGAGCAGTACGTC.

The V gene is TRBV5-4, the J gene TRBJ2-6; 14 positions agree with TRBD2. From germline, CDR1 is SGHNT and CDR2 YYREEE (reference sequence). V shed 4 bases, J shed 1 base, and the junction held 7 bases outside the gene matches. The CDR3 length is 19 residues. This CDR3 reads CASSKGLAGVGSGANVLTF. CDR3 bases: TGTGCCAGCAGCAAGGGACTAGCGGGAGTTGGTTCTGGGGCCAACGTCCTGACTTTC.

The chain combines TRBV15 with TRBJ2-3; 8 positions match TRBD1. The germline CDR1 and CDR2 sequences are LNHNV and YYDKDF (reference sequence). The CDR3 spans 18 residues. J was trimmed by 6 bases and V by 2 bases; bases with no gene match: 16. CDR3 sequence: CATSRFSLDRAQLDTQYF. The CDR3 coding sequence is TGTGCCACCAGCAGATTTTCCCTGGACAGGGCACAACTCGATACGCAGTATTTT.

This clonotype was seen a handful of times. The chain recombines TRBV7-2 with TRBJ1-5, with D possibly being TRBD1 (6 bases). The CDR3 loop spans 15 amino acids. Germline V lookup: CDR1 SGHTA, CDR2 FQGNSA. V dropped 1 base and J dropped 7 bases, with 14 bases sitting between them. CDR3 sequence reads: CASSLVWGGEQPQHF. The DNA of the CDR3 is TGTGCCAGCAGCTTAGTATGGGGGGGCGAGCAGCCCCAGCATTTT. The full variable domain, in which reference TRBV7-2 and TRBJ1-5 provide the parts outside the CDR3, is GAGVSQSPSNKVTEKGKDVELRCDPISGHTALYWYRQSLGQGLEFLIYFQGNSAPDKSGLPSDRFSAERTGGSVSTLTIQRTQQEDSAVYLCASSLVWGGEQPQHFGDGTRLSIL.